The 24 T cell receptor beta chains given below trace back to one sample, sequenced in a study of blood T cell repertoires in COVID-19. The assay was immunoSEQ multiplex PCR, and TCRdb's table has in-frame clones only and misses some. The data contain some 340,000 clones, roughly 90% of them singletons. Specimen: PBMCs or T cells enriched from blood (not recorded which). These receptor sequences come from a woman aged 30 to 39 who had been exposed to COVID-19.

The CDR3: CASSPNRFVSQPQHF. The DNA of the CDR3 is TGTGCCAGCAGTCCAAACAGGTTTGTGAGTCAGCCCCAGCATTTT. The chain has TRBV6-2 or TRBV6-3 and TRBJ1-5; TRBD1 is a possible D gene (5 bases). The CDR3 runs 15 residues. Germline assignment: CDR1 MNHEY and CDR2 SVGEGT. Trimming removed 5 bases at V and 6 bases at J, with 17 bases between.

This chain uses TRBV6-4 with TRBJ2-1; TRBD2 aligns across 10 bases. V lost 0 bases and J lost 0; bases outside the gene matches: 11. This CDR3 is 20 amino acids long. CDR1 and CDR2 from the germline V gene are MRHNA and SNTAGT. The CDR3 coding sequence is TGTGCCAGCAGTGACTCATTTGGGGGTAGCGGGGGGAGCTCCTACAATGAGCAGTTCTTC. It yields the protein CASSDSFGGSGGSSYNEQFF.

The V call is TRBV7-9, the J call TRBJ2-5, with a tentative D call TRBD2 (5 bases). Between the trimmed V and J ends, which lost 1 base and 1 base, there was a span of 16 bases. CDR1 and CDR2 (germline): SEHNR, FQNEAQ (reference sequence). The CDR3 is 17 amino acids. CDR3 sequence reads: CASSLVRWREGQETQYF. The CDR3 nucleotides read TGTGCCAGCAGCTTAGTTAGGTGGAGAGAGGGCCAAGAGACCCAGTACTTC.

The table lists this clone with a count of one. The CDR3 DNA follows: TGTGCCAGCGTAGCGGGGGGGCAGTACAATGAGCAGTTCTTC. Amino acids: CASVAGGQYNEQFF. The chain uses TRBV5-4 and TRBJ2-1; 11 bases match TRBD2. The CDR3 contains 14 residues. Trimming cost V 7 bases and J 4 bases; bases outside gene matches: 4. The germline CDR1 and CDR2 sequences are SGHNT and YYREEE (reference sequence).

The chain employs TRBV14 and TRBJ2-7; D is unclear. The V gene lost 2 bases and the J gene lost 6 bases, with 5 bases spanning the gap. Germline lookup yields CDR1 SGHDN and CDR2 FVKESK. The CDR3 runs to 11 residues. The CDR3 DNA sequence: TGTGCCAGCAGCCAACTAAGCGAGCAGTACTTC. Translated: CASSQLSEQYF.

CDR3 coding DNA: TGTGCCAGCAGCTATAGAGTACCGCGGACTGAAGCTTTCTTT. This gives the protein CASSYRVPRTEAFF. The chain links TRBV7-2 to TRBJ1-1; no firm D call. This CDR3 is built from 14 residues. Germline CDR1 and CDR2: SGHTA and FQGNSA. The V end lost 4 bases, the J end lost 5 bases, and 14 bases lay between the germline ends.

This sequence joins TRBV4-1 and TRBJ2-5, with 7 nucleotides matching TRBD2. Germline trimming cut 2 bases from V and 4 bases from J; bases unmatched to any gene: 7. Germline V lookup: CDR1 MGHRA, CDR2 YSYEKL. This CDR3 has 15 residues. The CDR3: CASSQLGLGGETQYF. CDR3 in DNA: TGCGCCAGCAGCCAACTCGGACTAGGCGGAGAGACCCAGTACTTC.

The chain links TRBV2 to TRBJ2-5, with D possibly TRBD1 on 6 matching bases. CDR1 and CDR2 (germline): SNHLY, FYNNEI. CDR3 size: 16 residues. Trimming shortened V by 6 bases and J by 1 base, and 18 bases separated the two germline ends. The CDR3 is CASRGFVGAAQETQYF. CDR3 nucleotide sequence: TGTGCCAGCAGGGGGTTTGTGGGGGCGGCCCAAGAGACCCAGTACTTC.

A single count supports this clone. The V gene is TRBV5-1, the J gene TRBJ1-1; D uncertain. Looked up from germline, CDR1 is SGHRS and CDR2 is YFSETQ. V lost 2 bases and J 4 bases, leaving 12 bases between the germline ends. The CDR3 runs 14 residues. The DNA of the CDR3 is TGCGCCAGCAGCTTAGTGCCGGGATCCACTGAAGCTTTCTTT. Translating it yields CASSLVPGSTEAFF.

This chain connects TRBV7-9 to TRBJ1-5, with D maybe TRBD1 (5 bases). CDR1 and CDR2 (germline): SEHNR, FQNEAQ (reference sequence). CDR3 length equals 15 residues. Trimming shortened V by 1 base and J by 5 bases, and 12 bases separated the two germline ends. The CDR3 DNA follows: TGTGCCAGCAGCTTAGGTGTCAGGGCGGATCAGCCCCAGCATTTT. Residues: CASSLGVRADQPQHF. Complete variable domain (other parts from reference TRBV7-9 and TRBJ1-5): DTGVSQNPRHKITKRGQNVTFRCDPISEHNRLYWYRQTLGQGPEFLTYFQNEAQLEKSRLLSDRFSAERPKGSFSTLEIQRTEQGDSAMYLCASSLGVRADQPQHFGDGTRLSIL.

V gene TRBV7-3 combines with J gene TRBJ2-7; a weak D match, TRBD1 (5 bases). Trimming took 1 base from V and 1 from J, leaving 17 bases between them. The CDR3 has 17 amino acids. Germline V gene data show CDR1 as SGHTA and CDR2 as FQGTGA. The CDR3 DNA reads TGTGCCAGCAGCTTAAGTCCCTTGGGGCTCCAATCCTACGAGCAGTACTTC. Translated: CASSLSPLGLQSYEQYF.

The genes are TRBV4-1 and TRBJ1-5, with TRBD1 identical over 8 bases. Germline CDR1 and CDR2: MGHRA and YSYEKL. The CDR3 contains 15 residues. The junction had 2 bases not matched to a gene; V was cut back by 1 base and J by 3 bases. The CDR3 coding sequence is TGCGCCAGCAGCCAAGCCAGGGGGCCCAATCAGCCCCAGCATTTT. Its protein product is CASSQARGPNQPQHF.

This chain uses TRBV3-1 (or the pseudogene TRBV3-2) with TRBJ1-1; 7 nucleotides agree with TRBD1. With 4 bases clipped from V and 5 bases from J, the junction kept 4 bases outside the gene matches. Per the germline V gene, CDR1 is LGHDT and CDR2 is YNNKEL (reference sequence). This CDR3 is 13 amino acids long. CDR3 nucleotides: TGTGCCAGCAGCCGCAGACAGGGAACTGAAGCTTTCTTT. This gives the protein CASSRRQGTEAFF.

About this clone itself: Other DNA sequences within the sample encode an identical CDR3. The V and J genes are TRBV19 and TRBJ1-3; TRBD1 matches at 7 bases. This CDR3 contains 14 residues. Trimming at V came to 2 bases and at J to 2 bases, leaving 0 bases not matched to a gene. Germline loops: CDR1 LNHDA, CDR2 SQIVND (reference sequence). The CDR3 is CASSIQGAGNTIYF. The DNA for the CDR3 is TGTGCCAGTAGTATACAGGGGGCTGGAAACACCATATATTTT.

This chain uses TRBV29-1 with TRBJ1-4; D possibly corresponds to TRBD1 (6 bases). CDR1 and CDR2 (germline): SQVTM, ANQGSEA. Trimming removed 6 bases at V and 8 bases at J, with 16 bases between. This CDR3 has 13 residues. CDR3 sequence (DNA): TGCAGCGTCGCCACAGGGTATCGCGAAAAACTGTTTTTT. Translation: CSVATGYREKLFF.

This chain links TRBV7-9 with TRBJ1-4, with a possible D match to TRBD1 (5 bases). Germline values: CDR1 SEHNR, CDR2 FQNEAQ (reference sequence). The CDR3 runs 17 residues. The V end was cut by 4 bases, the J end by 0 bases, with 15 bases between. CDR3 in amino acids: CASSSNGGGATNEKLFF. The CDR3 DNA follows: TGTGCCAGCAGCTCCAACGGGGGGGGAGCAACTAATGAAAAACTGTTTTTT.

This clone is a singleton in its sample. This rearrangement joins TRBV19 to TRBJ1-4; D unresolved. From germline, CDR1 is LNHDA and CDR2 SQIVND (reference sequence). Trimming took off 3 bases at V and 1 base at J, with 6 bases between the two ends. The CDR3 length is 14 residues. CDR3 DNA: TGTGCCAGTAGTATCTCGAGAACTAATGAAAAACTGTTTTTT. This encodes CASSISRTNEKLFF.

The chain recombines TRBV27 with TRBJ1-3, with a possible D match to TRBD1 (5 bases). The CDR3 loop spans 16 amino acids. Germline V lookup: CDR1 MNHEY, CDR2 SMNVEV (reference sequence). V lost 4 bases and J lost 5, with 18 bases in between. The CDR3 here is CASSSPSEGTRNTIYF. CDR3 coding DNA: TGTGCCAGCAGTTCCCCCTCGGAGGGGACGCGAAACACCATATATTTT.

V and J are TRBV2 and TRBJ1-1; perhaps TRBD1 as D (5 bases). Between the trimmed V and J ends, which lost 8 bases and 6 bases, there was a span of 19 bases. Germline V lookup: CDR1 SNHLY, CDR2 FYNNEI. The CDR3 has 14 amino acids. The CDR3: CASVKKGERAEAFF. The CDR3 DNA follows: TGTGCCAGCGTAAAAAAAGGGGAAAGGGCTGAAGCTTTCTTT.

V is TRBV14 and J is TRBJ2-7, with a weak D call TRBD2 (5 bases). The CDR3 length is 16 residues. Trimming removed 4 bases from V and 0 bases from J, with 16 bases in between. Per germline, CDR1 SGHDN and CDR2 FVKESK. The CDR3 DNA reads TGTGCCAGCAGCCCGTACGGTTACGGAGGCTCCTACGAGCAGTACTTC. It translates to CASSPYGYGGSYEQYF.

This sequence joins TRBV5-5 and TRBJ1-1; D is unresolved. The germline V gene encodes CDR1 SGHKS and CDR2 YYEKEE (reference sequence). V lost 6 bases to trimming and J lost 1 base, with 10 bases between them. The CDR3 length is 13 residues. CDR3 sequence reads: CASTQIRNTEAFF. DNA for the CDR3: TGTGCCAGCACCCAGATTCGGAACACTGAAGCTTTCTTT.

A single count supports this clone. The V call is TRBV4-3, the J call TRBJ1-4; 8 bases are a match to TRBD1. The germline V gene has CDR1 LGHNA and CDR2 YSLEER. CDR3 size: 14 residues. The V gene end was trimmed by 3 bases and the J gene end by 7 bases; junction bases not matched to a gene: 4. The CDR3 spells CASSHGQGGEKLFF. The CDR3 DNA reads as TGCGCCAGCAGCCATGGACAGGGCGGTGAAAAACTGTTTTTT.

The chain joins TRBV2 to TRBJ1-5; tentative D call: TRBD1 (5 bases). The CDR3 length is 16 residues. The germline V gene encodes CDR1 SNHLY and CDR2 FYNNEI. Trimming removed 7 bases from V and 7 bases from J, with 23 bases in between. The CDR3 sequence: CASTFTTGRAGQPQHF. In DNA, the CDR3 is TGTGCCAGCACCTTTACCACGGGACGCGCGGGGCAGCCCCAGCATTTT.

CDR3 amino acids: CASSQAPEVPDRGNQPQHF. For the CDR3, the DNA is TGTGCCAGCAGCCAAGCTCCTGAGGTACCGGACAGAGGCAATCAGCCCCAGCATTTT. The V gene is TRBV4-2, the J gene TRBJ1-5; possible D gene TRBD1, 6 bases. Germline lookup yields CDR1 LGHNA and CDR2 YNFKEQ. Trimming pared 1 base from V and 2 bases from J, leaving 21 bases between. CDR3 length: 19 residues.